This is a list of T cell receptor beta chains from one sample in a study of T cells after posttransplantation cyclophosphamide. Produced via immunoSEQ multiplex PCR; TCRdb's table is partial and in-frame only. The sample shows 17,000 or so clones, 75% to 90% of them seen only once. The sequenced sample was PBMCs, obtained after allogeneic stem cell transplant with calcineurin inhibitor and methotrexate. Every receptor here comes from a female patient aged 18 to 29 who received an allogeneic stem cell transplant from an unrelated donor, was CMV-positive, and had acute and chronic GVHD. Some of these T cells may belong to the graft donor. The CDR3 runs from the conserved cysteine through the conserved F or W. A D gene is named only where the DNA matches it firmly. Not all rows give a size; the values are once, few, many and, for expanded clones, a class.

DNA: TGTGCCAGCATCGGAGGAGGGCCCAATAATTCACCCCTCCACTTT
CDR3: CASIGGGPNNSPLHF
size: -
J: TRBJ1-6
V: TRBV6-1
length: 15
D: -

DNA: TGTGCCAGCATCGAGGGTTACTCTTTTAACGAGCAGTACTTC
CDR3: CASIEGYSFNEQYF
size: -
J: TRBJ2-7
V: TRBV2
length: 14
D: -

DNA: TGTGCCAGCAGCCAATGGACAGGGGGAACCACAGATACGCAGTATTTT
CDR3: CASSQWTGGTTDTQYF
size: few
J: TRBJ2-3
V: TRBV7-6
length: 16
D: TRBD1

DNA: TGTGCCAGCAGTCCTCAACAGGGGTTAGTCACAGATACGCAGTATTTT
CDR3: CASSPQQGLVTDTQYF
size: -
J: TRBJ2-3
V: TRBV2
length: 16
D: TRBD1

DNA: TGTGCCAGCAGCCCCGGACAGCAATATGGCTACACCTTC
CDR3: CASSPGQQYGYTF
size: -
J: TRBJ1-2
V: TRBV7-9
length: 13
D: -

DNA: TGTGCCAGCAGTGCCCGGACTAGCGGGAGGGCACAGCAGTACTTC
CDR3: CASSARTSGRAQQYF
size: -
J: TRBJ2-7
V: TRBV13
length: 15
D: TRBD2

DNA: TGTGCCAGCAGCTTCGCCCAGGGTTATCGGCATGGCTACACCTTC
CDR3: CASSFAQGYRHGYTF
size: -
J: TRBJ1-2
V: TRBV7-9
length: 15
D: -

DNA: TGTGCCAGCAGTTGGCGGAACACCATATATTTT
CDR3: CASSWRNTIYF
size: few
J: TRBJ1-3
V: TRBV6-5
length: 11
D: -

DNA: TGTGCCAGCAGTTTAGGCTTGAACACTGAAGCTTTCTTT
CDR3: CASSLGLNTEAFF
size: -
J: TRBJ1-1
V: TRBV27
length: 13
D: -

DNA: TGTGCCAGCAGCTTAGGTGGTAGCGGGAGGAGGTACAATGAGCAGTTCTTC
CDR3: CASSLGGSGRRYNEQFF
size: once
J: TRBJ2-1
V: TRBV7-9
length: 17
D: TRBD2

DNA: TGTGCCAGCAGCTCCCGAAGGCTAGCGGGAGCAAACAATGAGCAGTTCTTC
CDR3: CASSSRRLAGANNEQFF
size: -
J: TRBJ2-1
V: TRBV7-9
length: 17
D: TRBD2

DNA: TGTGCCAGCAGTTTAAGCGGACTAGCGTTAGAGACCCAGTACTTC
CDR3: CASSLSGLALETQYF
size: -
J: TRBJ2-5
V: TRBV28
length: 15
D: TRBD2